These 15 T cell receptor beta chains originate from one sample sequenced in a study of CD8 T cell repertoires and HIV-1 epitope variants. No antigens are known for them. TCRdb keeps only in-frame clones here, not all; method: immunoSEQ multiplex PCR. This table has roughly 5,800 clones, 66% appearing once. Sequenced input: cultured CD8+ T cells derived from PBMCs. These receptors all come from a male donor with HIV.

V gene TRBV6-5 combines with J gene TRBJ1-1; 7 nucleotides line up with TRBD1. The V gene's germline CDR1 is MNHEY and CDR2 SVGAGI. The CDR3 extends over 13 amino acids. V trimming: 8 bases; J trimming: 8 bases; junction bases outside the gene matches: 11. The CDR3 spells CASAKGGRSEAFF. CDR3 DNA: TGTGCCAGCGCAAAAGGGGGCCGCAGCGAAGCTTTCTTT.

In this sample, this clone turned up once. The chain combines TRBV28 with TRBJ1-5; D remains unclear. The CDR3 is 14 residues long. V was shortened by 8 bases and J by 0 bases, with 11 bases between the two germline ends. Per germline, CDR1 MDHEN and CDR2 SYDVKM. The CDR3 DNA follows: TGTGCCAGCGAAACGGGAGATAGCAATCAGCCCCAGCATTTT. Translation: CASETGDSNQPQHF.

The chain links TRBV19 to TRBJ1-5; TRBD1 matches at 9 bases. CDR3 length: 16 amino acids. Unmatched junction bases numbered 8, after V lost 8 bases and J lost 0 bases. Looked up from germline, CDR1 is LNHDA and CDR2 is SQIVND (reference sequence). The CDR3 sequence is CASDTGGWSSNQPQHF. The CDR3 region has the DNA TGTGCCAGTGATACAGGGGGCTGGTCTAGCAATCAGCCCCAGCATTTT.

The CDR3: CASSPEGGKTEAFF. CDR3 bases: TGTGCCAGCAGCCCCGAGGGGGGAAAGACTGAAGCTTTCTTT. The J gene is TRBJ1-1, the V gene TRBV13; a weak D match, TRBD1 (6 bases). In germline, CDR1 is PRHDT, CDR2 FYEKMQ (reference sequence). Trimming removed 5 bases from V and 5 bases from J, with 15 bases in between. The CDR3 contains 14 residues.

This clone was picked up one time. The CDR3 DNA reads TGTGCCAGCAGCCCTACAGGGAACTATGGCTACACCTTC. This sequence encodes CASSPTGNYGYTF. The chain uses TRBV28 and TRBJ1-2; a possible D gene is TRBD1 (6 bases). The CDR3 extends over 13 amino acids. V lost 6 bases and J 2 bases, leaving 10 bases between the germline ends. Germline V CDR1 and CDR2: MDHEN, SYDVKM.

The chain carries TRBV19 and TRBJ2-2; 10 bases agree with TRBD2. This CDR3 contains 16 residues. From germline, CDR1 is LNHDA and CDR2 SQIVND (reference sequence). With 5 bases clipped from V and 2 bases from J, the junction kept 5 bases outside the gene matches. As DNA, the CDR3 is TGTGCCAGTAGTTCGTGGACTAGCGGTAACACCGGGGAGCTGTTTTTT. Residues: CASSSWTSGNTGELFF.

V gene TRBV4-3 combines with J gene TRBJ2-2; 7 bases are a match to TRBD2. The V gene's germline CDR1 is LGHNA and CDR2 YSLEER. The V and J ends lost 4 bases and 7 bases, in that order; junction bases with no gene match: 15. The CDR3 consists of 17 residues. CDR3 amino acids: CASSPLRAGDPRGELFF. CDR3 DNA: TGCGCCAGCAGCCCACTCCGGGCGGGGGACCCCCGCGGGGAGCTGTTTTTT.

The gene calls are TRBV6-6 and TRBJ1-1, with 7 bases lining up with TRBD1. This CDR3 has 14 residues. Germline values: CDR1 MNHNY, CDR2 SVGAGI (reference sequence). Unmatched junction bases numbered 7, after V lost 5 bases and J lost 4 bases. CDR3 DNA: TGTGCCAGCAGTGAGGGGGCGGGGAGCACTGAAGCTTTCTTT. Encoded protein: CASSEGAGSTEAFF.

The chain carries TRBV7-2 and TRBJ2-1; 9 positions agree with TRBD2. Looked up from germline, CDR1 is SGHTA and CDR2 is FQGNSA. This CDR3 spans 15 amino acids. V was pared by 2 bases and J by 4 bases, with 3 bases of the junction left unmatched. The CDR3 spells CASSLTSGPYNEQFF. CDR3 in DNA: TGTGCCAGCAGCTTAACTAGCGGGCCTTACAATGAGCAGTTCTTC.

The V call is TRBV11-2, the J call TRBJ2-2; 10 nucleotides align to TRBD2. The CDR3 is 15 amino acids. From germline, CDR1 is SGHAT and CDR2 FQNNGV. Trimming cost V 5 bases and J 6 bases; bases outside gene matches: 6. The CDR3 sequence is CASSPLAGVSGELFF. The CDR3 bases are TGTGCCAGCAGCCCCCTAGCGGGAGTATCCGGGGAGCTGTTTTTT.

The chain links TRBV2 to TRBJ1-2; TRBD1 aligns across 8 bases. The CDR3 has 14 residues. The germline V gene encodes CDR1 SNHLY and CDR2 FYNNEI. V lost 6 bases to trimming and J lost 8 bases; unmatched junction nucleotides: 11. This CDR3 is CASSLGQGLLGYTF. The CDR3 coding sequence is TGTGCCAGCAGCCTAGGACAGGGACTGTTGGGCTACACCTTC.

The genes are TRBV28 and TRBJ1-2, with 7 bases that match TRBD1. The CDR3 consists of 13 residues. Germline V gene sequence: CDR1 MDHEN, CDR2 SYDVKM. Unmatched junction bases numbered 10, after V lost 3 bases and J lost 12 bases. CDR3 region: CASSLYADRLDTF. The CDR3 nucleotides are TGTGCCAGCAGTTTGTACGCGGACAGGCTGGACACCTTC.

V gene TRBV28 combines with J gene TRBJ2-7; D might be TRBD1 or TRBD2, each matching 7 bases. The CDR3 consists of 14 residues. V lost 6 bases and J 0 bases, leaving 12 bases between the germline ends. CDR1 and CDR2 (germline): MDHEN, SYDVKM. This chain's CDR3 is CASSPGGDSYEQYF. CDR3 nucleotides: TGTGCCAGCAGCCCAGGGGGGGACTCCTACGAGCAGTACTTC.

The gene calls are TRBV5-1 and TRBJ1-3; tentative D call: TRBD1 (5 bases). The CDR3 consists of 16 residues. Trimming shortened V by 0 bases and J by 4 bases, and 14 bases separated the two germline ends. Germline CDR1 reads SGHRS; CDR2 reads YFSETQ. The CDR3 region is CASSLEVGRTGNTIYF. The CDR3 nucleotides are TGCGCCAGCAGCTTGGAGGTGGGGAGGACAGGAAACACCATATATTTT.

The chain couples TRBV5-6 to TRBJ2-6; D is unclear. The CDR3 extends over 15 amino acids. V was cut by 5 bases and J by 3 bases, with 12 bases left in between. CDR1 is SGHDT and CDR2 is YYEEEE in the germline V gene. The CDR3 DNA follows: TGTGCCAGCAGACTTGGGATAAGTGGGGCCAACGTCCTGACTTTC. Translated, it gives CASRLGISGANVLTF.